The present T cell receptor (beta chain) was sequenced within a study of blood T cell repertoires in COVID-19. Study in general: Acute and convalescent COVID-19 samples came from the United States, Italy and Spain. The analysed material was cDNA or gDNA that came from T cells, B-cell-depleted T cells, or PBMCs.

Original methodology: By means of reference gene primer amplification, nucleated cell counts were estimated. Clones were read by immunoSEQ multiplex PCR, and TCRdb kept only the in-frame ones, dropping some. V, J and clone size derive from that table, while D and trimming were established from the DNA sequence. The sample lists about 490,000 clones; approximately 85% were seen once. The J segment lost 2 bases and the V segment lost 4 bases, leaving 6 bases of the junction unmatched. This CDR3 has 17 amino acids. CDR1 and CDR2 from the germline V gene are SGHRS and YFSETQ. The chain has TRBV5-1 and TRBJ2-7; 16 bases are a match to TRBD2. The sequence was collected from a human donor in a cohort sampled during active COVID-19. Sequenced material: peripheral blood. This CDR3 reads CASSRGTSGGGAYEQYF. The DNA for the CDR3 is TGCGCCAGCAGCCGCGGGACTAGCGGGGGGGGCGCCTACGAGCAGTACTTC.